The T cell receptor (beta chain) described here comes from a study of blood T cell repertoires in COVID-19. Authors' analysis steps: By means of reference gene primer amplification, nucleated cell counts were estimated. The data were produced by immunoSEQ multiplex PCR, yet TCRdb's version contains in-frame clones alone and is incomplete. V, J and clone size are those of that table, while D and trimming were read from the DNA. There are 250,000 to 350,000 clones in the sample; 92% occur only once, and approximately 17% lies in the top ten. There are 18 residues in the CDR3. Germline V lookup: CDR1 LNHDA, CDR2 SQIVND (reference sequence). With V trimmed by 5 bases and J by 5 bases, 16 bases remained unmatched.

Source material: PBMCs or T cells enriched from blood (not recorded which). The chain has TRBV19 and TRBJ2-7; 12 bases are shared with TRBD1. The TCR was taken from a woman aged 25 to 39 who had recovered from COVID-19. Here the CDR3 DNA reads TGTGCCAGTAGTTTGTCGATAATGGTCGGGACAGGGGGCCACGAGCAGTACTTC. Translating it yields CASSLSIMVGTGGHEQYF.